This T cell receptor (beta chain) appears in the sequencing data of a study of blood T cell repertoires in COVID-19. Study at large: Sources were T cells, B-cell-depleted T cells, or PBMCs; the material itself was cDNA or gDNA.

The CDR3 loop spans 13 amino acids. V lost 7 bases, J lost 0 bases, and 9 bases lay in between. From germline, CDR1 is MDHEN and CDR2 SYDVKM. Assay: immunoSEQ multiplex PCR; the TCRdb copy retains only in-frame clones and omits some. The sample holds 150,000 to 200,000 clones; approximately 80% are singletons and the top ten take roughly 15%. This sequence joins TRBV28 and TRBJ2-5; D unresolved. The source material was peripheral blood. This clonotype was sampled from a woman aged 70-85 years with COVID-19, enrolled during active disease. The CDR3 reads CASTLANQETQYF. The CDR3 nucleotides are TGTGCCAGCACCTTGGCCAACCAAGAGACCCAGTACTTC.